One and the same sample provided the 7 T cell receptor beta chains below, sequenced in a study of blood T cell repertoires in COVID-19. Libraries were prepared by immunoSEQ multiplex PCR; TCRdb keeps only in-frame clonotypes and omits some of them. The table includes about 100,000 clones, approximately 86% detected once. Input material: PBMCs or T cells enriched from blood (not recorded which). All receptors come from a woman aged 50 to 60 who had recovered from COVID-19.

This chain joins TRBV6-2 or TRBV6-3 and TRBJ1-2; D is ambiguous. The CDR3 contains 12 residues. The V end lost 4 bases, the J end lost 8 bases, and 11 bases lay between the germline ends. From germline, CDR1 is MNHEY and CDR2 SVGEGT. The chain's CDR3 is CASSSLSIGYTF. Written as DNA, the CDR3 is TGTGCCAGCAGTTCCCTCTCTATAGGCTACACCTTC.

This chain uses TRBV12-3 or TRBV12-4 with TRBJ1-1; 8 bases are shared with TRBD1. The CDR3 runs to 13 residues. The junction had 4 bases not matched to a gene; V was cut back by 3 bases and J by 7 bases. This chain's CDR3 is CASSFGQGGEAFF. DNA for the CDR3: TGTGCCAGCAGTTTTGGACAGGGCGGTGAAGCTTTCTTT.

The genes are TRBV6-5 and TRBJ1-2, with TRBD1 as a possible D gene (6 bases). Trimming left V 7 bases short and J 4 bases short, with 19 bases between. Germline CDR1 reads MNHEY; CDR2 reads SVGAGI. The CDR3 has 15 residues. The chain's CDR3 is CASKREGVISYGYTF. CDR3 nucleotides: TGTGCCAGCAAGAGGGAGGGGGTGATATCCTATGGCTACACCTTC.

The chain combines TRBV3-1 (or the pseudogene TRBV3-2) with TRBJ2-7, with TRBD1 matching over 8 bases. The junction had 6 bases not matched to a gene; V was cut back by 5 bases and J by 3 bases. This CDR3 is 14 amino acids long. Germline values: CDR1 LGHDT, CDR2 YNNKEL (reference sequence). CDR3 sequence: CASSLRTGRYEQYF. The CDR3 DNA follows: TGTGCCAGCAGCTTAAGGACAGGGCGCTACGAGCAGTACTTC.

The rearrangement links TRBV3-1 (or the pseudogene TRBV3-2) to TRBJ2-7, with 7 bases lining up with TRBD1. The V gene's germline CDR1 is LGHDT and CDR2 YNNKEL (reference sequence). CDR3 length equals 15 residues. The J segment lost 5 bases and the V segment lost 4 bases, leaving 11 bases of the junction unmatched. DNA of the CDR3: TGTGCCAGCAGCCCTAGACAGGGAGTGGGCAACGAGCAGTACTTC. It encodes CASSPRQGVGNEQYF.

V and J are TRBV5-6 and TRBJ1-2, with D possibly being TRBD1 (5 bases). The germline V gene has CDR1 SGHDT and CDR2 YYEEEE. Trimming took 0 bases from V and 0 from J, leaving 9 bases between them. This CDR3 has 15 residues. Here the CDR3 reads CASSLEGRANYGYTF. In DNA form, the CDR3 reads TGTGCCAGCAGCTTGGAAGGCAGGGCTAACTATGGCTACACCTTC.

The chain couples TRBV6-4 to TRBJ2-1; TRBD2 might be the D (5 bases). CDR1 is MRHNA and CDR2 is SNTAGT in the germline V gene. There are 15 residues in the CDR3. Trimming removed 2 bases at V and 2 bases at J, with 10 bases between. CDR3 region: CASSDRAEPYNEQFF. CDR3 nucleotides: TGTGCCAGCAGTGACCGAGCGGAGCCCTACAATGAGCAGTTCTTC.